A selection of T cell receptor beta chains follows, all from one sample in a study of shared clonotypes between healthy human individuals. Measured with immunoSEQ multiplex PCR; TCRdb has only the in-frame clones, and not every one. The sample contains 1.5 million to 2.5 million clones, less than 95% of which appear only once. The source material was naive CD8+ T cells sorted from blood. Receptors originate from a man in his late teens or twenties in good health. CDR3s include the opening cysteine and the closing phenylalanine or tryptophan. A D gene is named only where the DNA matches it firmly. The size entry is marked missing in some rows and otherwise reads once, few, many or a size class.

cdr3_length	j_call	clone_size	d_call	v_call	cdr3_nt	cdr3_aa
16	TRBJ2-3	.	.	TRBV7-6	TGTGCCAGCAGCCTACTTCCCAGTCAGGGTACAGATACGCAGTATTTT	CASSLLPSQGTDTQYF
15	TRBJ2-1	.	TRBD1	TRBV29-1	TGCAGCGTTGAAGATGGGCAGGGGGTAGACAATGAGCAGTTCTTC	CSVEDGQGVDNEQFF
16	TRBJ1-5	once	TRBD1	TRBV28	TGTGCCAGCAGTTTATTTTCAGGGGGCGGCAATCAGCCCCAGCATTTT	CASSLFSGGGNQPQHF
17	TRBJ2-7	.	.	TRBV4-1	TGCGCCAGCAGCCAAGGACCCGCCGGTCTAGCTCTCTACGAGCAGTACTTC	CASSQGPAGLALYEQYF
15	TRBJ2-3	few	.	TRBV5-4	TGTGCCAGCAGCTTGGCGGGTACGAGCACAGATACGCAGTATTTT	CASSLAGTSTDTQYF
13	TRBJ2-7	.	.	TRBV13	TGTGCCAGCAGCCCGGCGGGAACCTACGAGCAGTACTTC	CASSPAGTYEQYF
14	TRBJ1-2	few	.	TRBV6-1	TGTGCCACCCATGATCGACCCTATCCGGAAGGCTACACCTTC	CATHDRPYPEGYTF
12	TRBJ2-7	once	.	TRBV27	TGTGCCAGCGCAGGGGCGACGTACGAGCAGTACTTC	CASAGATYEQYF
14	TRBJ2-7	.	TRBD1	TRBV6-6	TGTGCCAGCAGACCTCGGACAGGCGCGGACGAGCAGTACTTC	CASRPRTGADEQYF
12	TRBJ2-1	.	.	TRBV11-2	TGTGCCAGCAGCTTAGCTAGGGATGAGCAGTTCTTC	CASSLARDEQFF
16	TRBJ1-1	.	TRBD1	TRBV5-1	TGCGCCAGCAGCACAAACCGACAGGGGTGGAACACTGAAGCTTTCTTT	CASSTNRQGWNTEAFF
14	TRBJ2-5	.	TRBD1	TRBV6-4	TGTGCCAGCGGACGGGACAGGACCAAAGAGACCCAGTACTTC	CASGRDRTKETQYF
16	TRBJ2-3	.	.	TRBV30	TGTGCCTGGAGTGTAGAAAGGAGGTCTAGCACAGATACGCAGTATTTT	CAWSVERRSSTDTQYF
15	TRBJ2-3	.	.	TRBV15	TGTGCCACCAGCAGAGATCGGGTGAGCACAGATACGCAGTATTTT	CATSRDRVSTDTQYF
15	TRBJ1-2	.	.	TRBV6-4	TGTGCCAGCAGACAAAACCGGGCCCAAAGGTTTGGCTACACCTTC	CASRQNRAQRFGYTF
16	TRBJ1-5	.	.	TRBV28	TGTGCCAGCAGTTTGGCCCCCACAGCGGGCAATCAGCCCCAGCATTTT	CASSLAPTAGNQPQHF
14	TRBJ1-4	.	TRBD1	TRBV27	TGTGCCAGCAGTGTGACAGGGGCAGGTGAAAAACTGTTTTTT	CASSVTGAGEKLFF
13	TRBJ2-7	.	TRBD2	TRBV5-4	TGTGCCAGCAGCTCGATGGGGGGGGACGAGCAGTACTTC	CASSSMGGDEQYF
16	TRBJ1-3	.	.	TRBV4-1	TGCGCCAGCAGCCAAGATTTCTTCGGGACTGGAAACACCATATATTTT	CASSQDFFGTGNTIYF
14	TRBJ2-7	once	TRBD1	TRBV4-1	TGCGCCAGCAGCCAACGGGACAGCACCTACGAGCAGTACTTC	CASSQRDSTYEQYF
15	TRBJ2-7	.	.	TRBV11-2	TGTGCCAGCAGCTTAGAGTACGGAAGCTCCTACGAGCAGTACTTC	CASSLEYGSSYEQYF
15	TRBJ2-2	.	.	TRBV2	TGTGCCAGCAGTGAGGGGGGCCTAAACACCGGGGAGCTGTTTTTT	CASSEGGLNTGELFF